What follows is one TCR beta chain and its context. This clone was seen a handful of times. This receptor's antigen is unknown. Base qualities are missing; no much larger clone stands one base away. The data were obtained in a study of cytomegalovirus exposure and HLA in healthy donors (TCRdb year 2017). About the investigation overall: An earlier analysis of approximately 550 of the donors reported about 290 Gb of sequence data and 117 million unique TCR beta sequences from about 200 million T cells. High-throughput TCR immunosequencing, statistical association of individual TCRs with disease status, and machine learning were combined to predict cytomegalovirus infection status. On average, 235,054 unique TCR beta nucleotide sequences were sequenced per donor among a few hundred genotyped donors of the cohort, with around 19% of those sequences being non-productive. Rather than drawing on any new phenotypic data, the later analysis identified candidate immune exposures from TCR beta sequences and the way those sequences occurred across donors. Of the approximately 400 genotyped donors, over 65% fell in the genetic ancestry cluster associated with self-reported Caucasian donors. Four or five DR-DQ haplotypes were handled as single units for association and clustering, since linkage in the cohort was strong. The T cell repertoires of 550 to 850 subjects were profiled by immunosequencing and related to cytomegalovirus serostatus. Roughly 300 gigabases of sequencing data and roughly 80 million unique TCR sequences made up an early release that covered over 550 HLA-typed donors. In a later analysis, previously published TCR beta repertoires from 600 to 850 donors were re-analyzed and high-resolution HLA genotyping was added so that TCR occurrence patterns could be studied. Genome-wide SNP genotypes for about 60% of the roughly 700 donors were used in a later genetic analysis, which treated that subset as a discovery cohort. The study aimed to test whether cataloging public T cell receptors could reveal signatures of past pathogen exposure. Every discovery cohort repertoire had been produced on one sequencing platform. Typing coverage varied by locus: about 629-630 donors for A, B, C, DRB1 and DQB1; some 520 for DQA1; around 610 for DPA1; approximately 470 for DPB1. Both class I and class II loci were covered by HLA typing, at four-digit resolution. Alongside the repertoire data, information on donor age, sex, ethnicity and CMV serostatus was compiled. In addition to the first cohort of roughly 700 subjects, a separate validation cohort of approximately 120 different subjects was used. An earlier analysis of approximately 500 of the donors applied high-throughput TCR beta sequencing to assess whether each TCR beta V gene segment acted as functional or pseudogenic. Results and caveats for the whole study, not just this receptor: The classifier was reported to diagnose cytomegalovirus status with high specificity and sensitivity in both the original and validation cohorts. In a later genetic analysis, fewer N-insertions in productive TCRs were reported among donors in an Asian-associated ancestry cluster than the roughly 640-donor mean. A later analysis reported that several top co-occurrence clusters appeared linked to parvovirus B19, influenza, CMV and Epstein-Barr virus. A few of the identified cytomegalovirus-associated TCR beta chains were confirmed in vitro to be specific for cytomegalovirus antigens. Correlated functional status among segregating V segments might be attributable to linkage disequilibrium, but an unknown experimental factor could not be ruled out. When HLA alleles, especially DR and DQ, strongly co-occurred, TCR associations were difficult to assign to individual alleles. Some IMGT-functional V segments, including TRBV6-2 and TRBV6-3, could not be told apart with the 87-base-pair reads, so those segments were excluded. A further reported finding was that TCR beta sequences accurately predicted the HLA-A and HLA-B alleles for most subjects in the first cohort. The earlier analysis of about 600 of the donors excluded 15 to 20 rarely observed V segments, including chromosome 9 orphons, because counts were too low. A later analysis found that TCR association rates varied across HLA loci, with DRB1 alleles showing the most associated TCRs and HLA-C alleles the fewest. In a later analysis, HLA-associated TCR beta chains showed more clonal expansion and lower generation probabilities than non-associated chains that were equally common. According to a later analysis, most CMV-associated TCR beta chains appeared to be HLA-restricted, and the HLA associations seemed to be driven largely by CMV exposure. This cohort had only TCR beta chains sequenced, and the lack of alpha or paired-chain data limited which features could be detected. For the cohort, immune exposure information was limited to CMV serostatus. Because HLA typing was missing for some donors at each locus, association tests included only the typed subset. Most TCR sequences were seen in very few donors, while some public TCRs were found in many individuals. The sequencing pipeline was judged likely to have produced a cluster of highly shared sequence variants as a technical artifact. Broadly in line with IMGT annotations, most TCR beta V segments showed up in productive rearrangements about 87% or about 30% of the time in an earlier analysis of around 600 of the donors. In the study, approximately 150 TCR beta chains were listed as associated with cytomegalovirus. In a later genetic analysis, a missense DCLRE1C variant was associated with V-gene and J-gene trimming of TCR beta chains, and the association was replicated in an independent cohort. The authors suggested that the approach could potentially be extended to other disease states and immunological phenotypes. Specific HLA alleles were associated with some 15,000 TCR beta sequences at a false discovery rate of 0.05 in a later analysis. Roughly uniform sequencing depth across donors was assumed in presence/absence analyses, although this assumption may not hold.

Libraries were prepared through the immunoSEQ multiplex PCR assay. For the multiplex PCR, a mixture combining 60 forward primers for TCR Vbeta segments and 13 reverse primers for TCR Jbeta segments was used. The CDR3 region of rearranged TCR beta genes was amplified from genomic DNA with a multiplex PCR assay. The amplified TCR beta libraries were sequenced on the Illumina HiSeq System as 87-base-pair reads. Per the authors' processing: A later analysis tallied roughly 76 million unique TCR beta chains across the 640 or so repertoires, and around 9.9 million of those chains were shared by two or more donors. Raw reads were error-corrected and collapsed into unique sequences with a nearest-neighbor algorithm that merged closely related sequences to remove PCR and sequencing errors. CDR3 sequences were aligned to IMGT reference sequences to assign V, D and J gene segments. For a sequence to be retained, a match of at least six nucleotides to both a V gene segment and a J gene segment was required. Rearrangements were called productive when the CDR3 lacked stop codons and stayed in frame with V and J; all others were non-productive. Following IMGT convention, CDR3 was defined as the stretch from the second conserved V-encoded cysteine up to the conserved J-encoded phenylalanine. In an earlier analysis of more than 550 of the donors, sequences lacking an unambiguous match to a single V gene segment were excluded. In an earlier analysis of 450 to 700 of the donors, V segments were called functional above 56.7% productive rearrangements and were called segregating when the between-donor standard deviation exceeded 5%. A statistical classification framework was developed to diagnose cytomegalovirus status using the catalog of TCR beta chain sequences. In a later analysis, V and J genes were assigned by comparing TCR nucleotide sequences against IMGT/GENE-DB human TR gene sequences. Using the TCRdist pipeline, a later analysis assigned CDR3 sequences along with most-parsimonious VDJ recombination scenarios. In a later analysis, each TCR beta chain was defined by its CDR3 amino acid sequence together with its V-gene family, and reads without a unique V-gene family were excluded. To address suspected cross-contamination and a sequencing artifact, a later analysis removed 592 highly shared, low-generation-probability nucleotide sequences. In a later analysis, a clonal expansion index for each public chain was calculated from normalized within-repertoire ranks of inferred template counts. In a later analysis, generation probabilities were computed with a VDJ recombination model fitted to out-of-frame rearrangements, and the resulting probabilities were checked against IGoR. In a later analysis, TCR-TCR, TCR-HLA and TCR-CMV co-occurrence was scored with hypergeometric tests, and a repertoire-size bias correction was applied to TCR pairs. A later analysis estimated false discovery rates by permuting HLA or CMV assignments 20 times. In a later analysis, co-occurring TCRs were grouped using DBSCAN, and TCRdist sequence similarity was added for clustering within HLA-allele-positive subsets. Repertoires with fewer than 30,000 or more than 120,000 public chains, plus five repertoires with anomalous nucleotide sharing, were excluded from co-occurrence clustering. Drawn from immuneACCESS, this table holds only the in-frame rearrangements with V and J called that TCRdb kept. Clones are partly lost; checked studies trace under half to an unresolved V gene and leave the rest unexplained. Clonal size and the V and J genes are those of that table, whereas D and trimming came from the DNA. The sample includes 95,000 to 150,000 clones, with about 16% observed a single time. Clones ranked in the top ten supply under 2.5% of the sample.

CDR1 SEHNR and CDR2 FQNEAQ were looked up in the germline V gene (reference sequence). The CDR3 measures 14 amino acids from cysteine to phenylalanine. Only the CDR3 portion is preserved as DNA: 42 bases, with reading frame beginning at the first base. V loses 2 bases, J loses 7 bases, and the germline ends lie 11 bases apart. In total, 600 or so healthy bone marrow donors made up the cohort. All cohort members were sampled while nominally healthy, although unrecorded immune exposures were likely present. The donor was CMV seronegative and belonged to the group of 352 seronegative cohort members. Each donor provided a peripheral blood sample, and peripheral blood mononuclear cells were used for TCR beta sequencing. Genomic DNA extraction from the blood cell samples was performed with the Qiagen DNeasy Blood Extraction Kit.

The receptor chain draws on TRBV7-9 and TRBJ2-2; the D gene is perhaps TRBD1, from 5 matching bases. The sequence was obtained from a woman aged 18-29 years in good health and CMV-seronegative. The specimen sequenced was PBMCs. CDR3 region: CASSLLGASGELFF. Here is the DNA: TGTGCCAGCAGCTTATTAGGGGCTAGCGGGGAGCTGTTTTTT.